Each of the 11 T cell receptor beta chains below was sequenced from the same sample in a study of control samples from healthy donors and cancer patients. Method: immunoSEQ multiplex PCR; TCRdb's copy keeps in-frame clones and lacks some. Of 60,000 to 65,000 clones listed, 85% are singletons. Specimen: blood. These TCRs come from a middle-aged man in good health.

V usage is TRBV6-6 and J usage is TRBJ2-1; D is perhaps TRBD1 (5 bases). The CDR3 has 16 residues. Trimming removed 2 bases at V and 4 bases at J, with 15 bases between. Germline lookup yields CDR1 MNHNY and CDR2 SVGAGI (reference sequence). CDR3 residues: CASSYPQAASYNEQFF. CDR3 nucleotide sequence: TGTGCCAGCAGTTACCCACAGGCGGCATCTTACAATGAGCAGTTCTTC.

The chain combines TRBV18 with TRBJ2-2, with 7 bases matching TRBD1. From germline, CDR1 is KGHSH and CDR2 LQKENI. The CDR3 extends over 15 amino acids. V was clipped by 3 bases and J by 0 bases; unmatched bases: 1. For the CDR3, the DNA is TGTGCCAGCTCACCGGGACAGACGAACACCGGGGAGCTGTTTTTT. It codes for CASSPGQTNTGELFF. The variable domain in full, completed from reference TRBV18 and TRBJ2-2, reads NAGVMQNPRHLVRRRGQEARLRCSPMKGHSHVYWYRQLPEEGLKFMVYLQKENIIDESGMPKERFSAEFPKEGPSILRIQQVVRGDSAAYFCASSPGQTNTGELFFGEGSRLTVL.

This chain links TRBV5-6 with TRBJ1-5; 9 nucleotides agree with TRBD1. The junction had 8 bases not matched to a gene; V was cut back by 5 bases and J by 2 bases. Germline assignment: CDR1 SGHDT and CDR2 YYEEEE. The CDR3 has 16 amino acids. The CDR3 protein is CASSYGTGMGNQPQHF. Written as DNA, the CDR3 is TGTGCCAGCAGTTATGGGACAGGGATGGGCAATCAGCCCCAGCATTTT.

The J gene is TRBJ1-1, the V gene TRBV6-5; tentatively, D is TRBD1 (6 bases). From germline, CDR1 is MNHEY and CDR2 SVGAGI. The V end lost 3 bases, the J end lost 5 bases, and 13 bases lay between the germline ends. This CDR3 spans 14 amino acids. The CDR3: CASSYGGGWTEAFF. The CDR3 DNA sequence: TGTGCCAGCAGTTATGGGGGCGGATGGACTGAAGCTTTCTTT.

This clone was observed once. V and J are TRBV3-1 (or the pseudogene TRBV3-2) and TRBJ2-7, with a tentative D call TRBD1 (5 bases). CDR3 length: 16 residues. With 3 bases removed from V and 2 bases from J, the gap between germline ends came to 17 bases. Germline V CDR1 and CDR2: LGHDT, YNNKEL (reference sequence). In nucleotides, the CDR3 is TGTGCCAGCAGCCATACGAATCAGGGTGTAGCCTACGAGCAGTACTTC. It translates to CASSHTNQGVAYEQYF.

DNA of the CDR3: TGTGCCAGCAGTCATGGACAGGGTAACAATCAGCCCCAGCATTTT. It translates to CASSHGQGNNQPQHF. The chain carries TRBV28 and TRBJ1-5; 8 bases fit TRBD1. The CDR3 contains 15 residues. After removal of 5 bases from V and 3 bases from J, the junction contained 6 bases not matched to a gene. The germline V gene has CDR1 MDHEN and CDR2 SYDVKM.

V gene TRBV30 combines with J gene TRBJ2-5; TRBD2 might be the D (5 bases). The germline CDR1 and CDR2 sequences are GTSNPN and SVGIG (reference sequence). Trimming shortened V by 4 bases and J by 5 bases, and 8 bases separated the two germline ends. The length of the CDR3 is 11 residues. The CDR3 DNA follows: TGTGCCTGGAAAAAGCGGGAGACCCAGTACTTC. Translated: CAWKKRETQYF.

The rearrangement links TRBV5-1 to TRBJ1-1; 9 positions match TRBD1. Germline V gene data show CDR1 as SGHRS and CDR2 as YFSETQ. This CDR3 has 15 amino acids. The V segment lost 3 bases and the J segment 1 base; nucleotides outside the gene matches: 4. The CDR3 coding sequence is TGCGCCAGCAGCTCACAGGGGGCTCCGAACACTGAAGCTTTCTTT. The encoded protein is CASSSQGAPNTEAFF. Full variable domain (outside the CDR3, taken from reference TRBV5-1 and TRBJ1-1): KAGVTQTPRYLIKTRGQQVTLSCSPISGHRSVSWYQQTPGQGLQFLFEYFSETQRNKGNFPGRFSGRQFSNSRSEMNVSTLELGDSALYLCASSSQGAPNTEAFFGQGTRLTVV.

The rearrangement links TRBV7-6 to TRBJ1-1; D unclear. Germline V gives CDR1 SGHVS, CDR2 FNYEAQ. V was clipped by 0 bases and J by 0 bases, with 11 bases between them. This CDR3 spans 16 amino acids. This CDR3 is CASSLAGLDMNTEAFF. CDR3 DNA: TGTGCCAGCAGCTTAGCAGGTCTCGATATGAACACTGAAGCTTTCTTT.

This clone has only a few counts. The rearrangement links TRBV2 to TRBJ1-5; 7 nucleotides align to TRBD1. The ends lost 2 bases at V and 4 bases at J; junction bases unmatched: 5. This CDR3 spans 15 amino acids. The V gene's germline CDR1 is SNHLY and CDR2 FYNNEI. The CDR3 DNA sequence: TGTGCCAGCAGTGAATTGCAGGGGGGAAATCAGCCCCAGCATTTT. Amino acids: CASSELQGGNQPQHF.

This clone was found once. The chain is built from TRBV18 and TRBJ2-3, with TRBD1 identical over 9 bases. Germline CDR1 and CDR2: KGHSH and LQKENI. J gave up 8 bases and V 5 bases, and 11 bases lay outside the gene matches. The CDR3 is 15 residues long. The CDR3 region is CASSSTGGSTGTQYF. The CDR3 coding sequence is TGTGCCAGCTCATCTACAGGGGGCAGCACGGGTACGCAGTATTTT.